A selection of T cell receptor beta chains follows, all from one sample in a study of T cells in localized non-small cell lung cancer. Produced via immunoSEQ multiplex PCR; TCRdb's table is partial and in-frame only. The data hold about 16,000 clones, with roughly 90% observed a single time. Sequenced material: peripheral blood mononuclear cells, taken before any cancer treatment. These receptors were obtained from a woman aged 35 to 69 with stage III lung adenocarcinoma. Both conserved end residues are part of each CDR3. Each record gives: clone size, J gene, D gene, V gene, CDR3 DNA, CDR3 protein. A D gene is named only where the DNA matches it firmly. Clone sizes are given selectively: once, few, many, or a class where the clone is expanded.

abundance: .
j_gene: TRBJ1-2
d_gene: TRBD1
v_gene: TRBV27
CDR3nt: TGTGCCAGCAGTTTACGGACAGGGGGCGCCTCCTTTAACTATGGCTACACCTTC
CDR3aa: CASSLRTGGASFNYGYTF

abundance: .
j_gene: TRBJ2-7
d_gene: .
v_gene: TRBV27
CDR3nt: TGTGCCAGCACACCCAGGGAGAGCTACGAGCAGTACTTC
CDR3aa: CASTPRESYEQYF

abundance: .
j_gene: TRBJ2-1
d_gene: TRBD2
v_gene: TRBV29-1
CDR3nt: TGCAGCTCGGCTAGCGGATACAATGAGCAGTTCTTC
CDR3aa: CSSASGYNEQFF

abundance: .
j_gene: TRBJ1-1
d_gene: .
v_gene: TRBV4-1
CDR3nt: TGCGCCAGCAGCCAAGGGGCCGAAGCTTTCTTT
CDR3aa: CASSQGAEAFF

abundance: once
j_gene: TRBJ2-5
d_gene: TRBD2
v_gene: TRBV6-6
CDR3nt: TGTGCCAGCAGTTATTCCCTAGCGGGGGGGCCGGAGACCCAGTACTTC
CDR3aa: CASSYSLAGGPETQYF

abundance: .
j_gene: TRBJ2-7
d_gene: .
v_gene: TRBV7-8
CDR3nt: TGTGCCAGCAGCTTAGGGTCTGACGAGCAGTACTTC
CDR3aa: CASSLGSDEQYF

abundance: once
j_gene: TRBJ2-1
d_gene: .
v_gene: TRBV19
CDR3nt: TGTGCCAGTAGTAAAAGCGGAAGCTCCTACAATGAGCAGTTCTTC
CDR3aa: CASSKSGSSYNEQFF

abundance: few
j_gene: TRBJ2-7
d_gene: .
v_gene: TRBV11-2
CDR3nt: TGTGCCAGCAGCGCAACCCGGACGGAATCCCAGTACTTC
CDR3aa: CASSATRTESQYF

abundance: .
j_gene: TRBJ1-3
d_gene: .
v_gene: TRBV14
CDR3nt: TGTGCCAGCAGCCAAGGAAGAAACACCATATATTTT
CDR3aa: CASSQGRNTIYF

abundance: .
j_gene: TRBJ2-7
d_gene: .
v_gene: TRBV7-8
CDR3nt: TGTGCCAGCAGCTTAGTTGCCGGACGCGAGCAGTACTTC
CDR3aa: CASSLVAGREQYF

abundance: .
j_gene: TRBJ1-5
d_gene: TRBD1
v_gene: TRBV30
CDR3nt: TGTGCCTGGAGCTCGGACAGGGGTGGCAATCAGCCCCAGCATTTT
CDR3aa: CAWSSDRGGNQPQHF

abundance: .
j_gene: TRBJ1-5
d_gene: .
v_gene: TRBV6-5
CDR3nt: TGTGCCAGCAGTTACTCGATGCCCAGGGGCAATCAGCCCCAGCATTTT
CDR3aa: CASSYSMPRGNQPQHF

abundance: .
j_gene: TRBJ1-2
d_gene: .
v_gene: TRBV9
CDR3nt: TGTGCCAGCAGCGAGGACCTCTCTCCTGGGTATGGCTACACCTTC
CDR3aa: CASSEDLSPGYGYTF

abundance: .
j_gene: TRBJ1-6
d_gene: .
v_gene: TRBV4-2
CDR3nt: TGTGCCAGCAGCCAAGAGGGGGACCCCCGGTGGCCCCTCCACTTT
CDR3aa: CASSQEGDPRWPLHF

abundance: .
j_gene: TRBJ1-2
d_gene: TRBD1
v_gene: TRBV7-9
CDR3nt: TGTGCCAGCACACGGACTACAGGGGGCCTTGGCTACACCTTC
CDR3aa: CASTRTTGGLGYTF

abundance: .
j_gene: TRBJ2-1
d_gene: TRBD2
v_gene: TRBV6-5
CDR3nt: TGTGCGAGCAGGGCGGGAGGGCCATATGGAAATGAGCAGTTCTTC
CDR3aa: CASRAGGPYGNEQFF

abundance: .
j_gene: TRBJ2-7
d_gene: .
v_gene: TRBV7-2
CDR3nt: TGTGCCAGCAGCTTACGGAGCTACGAGCAGTACTTC
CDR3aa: CASSLRSYEQYF

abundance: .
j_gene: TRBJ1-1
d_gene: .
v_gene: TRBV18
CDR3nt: TGTGCCAGCTCATTGGACAAGGCCACGACTGAAGCTTTCTTT
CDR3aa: CASSLDKATTEAFF

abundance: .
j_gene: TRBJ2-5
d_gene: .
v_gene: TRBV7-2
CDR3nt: TGTGCCAGCAGCTTCAGAAGGCTCCAAGAGACCCAGTACTTC
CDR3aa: CASSFRRLQETQYF

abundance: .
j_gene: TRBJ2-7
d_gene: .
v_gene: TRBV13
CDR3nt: TGTGCCAGCAGCTTAGAGGGAAAGAGGGAGCAGTACTTC
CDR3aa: CASSLEGKREQYF

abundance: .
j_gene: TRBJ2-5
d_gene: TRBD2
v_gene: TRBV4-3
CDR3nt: TGCGCCAGCAGCCCTGGACTAGCGGGGGGCTCCCAAGAGACCCAGTACTTC
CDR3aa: CASSPGLAGGSQETQYF

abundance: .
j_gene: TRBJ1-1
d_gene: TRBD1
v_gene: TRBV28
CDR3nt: TGTGCCAGCGGCCCAAAACGGGACAGGGCCGTCCGGGTCACTGAAGCTTTCTTT
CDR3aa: CASGPKRDRAVRVTEAFF

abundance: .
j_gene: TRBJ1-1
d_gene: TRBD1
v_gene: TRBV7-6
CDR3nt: TGTGCCAGCAGCCCCTCCTGGGACAGTCCGAACACTGAAGCTTTCTTT
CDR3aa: CASSPSWDSPNTEAFF

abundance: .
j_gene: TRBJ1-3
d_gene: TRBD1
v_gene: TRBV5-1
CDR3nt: TGCGCCAGCAGCCCGGCCGGGACAGCCTCTGGAAACACCATATATTTT
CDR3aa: CASSPAGTASGNTIYF

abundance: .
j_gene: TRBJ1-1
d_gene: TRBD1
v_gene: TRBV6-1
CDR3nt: TGTGCCAGCAGTTACCAGGGGGCAACTTTCTTT
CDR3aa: CASSYQGATFF

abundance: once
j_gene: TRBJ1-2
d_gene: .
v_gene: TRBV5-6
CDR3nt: TGTGCCAGCAGCTTGGGGACCCCTAACTATGGCTACACCTTC
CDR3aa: CASSLGTPNYGYTF

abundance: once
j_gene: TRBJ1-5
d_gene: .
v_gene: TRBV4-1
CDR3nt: TGCGCCAGCAGACTCAACGGCCAGGGGCGAAATCAGCCCCAGCATTTT
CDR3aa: CASRLNGQGRNQPQHF

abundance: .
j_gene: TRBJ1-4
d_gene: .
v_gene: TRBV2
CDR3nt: TGTGCCAGCAGTGACCCGCTAAGGGAAAAACTGTTTTTT
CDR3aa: CASSDPLREKLFF

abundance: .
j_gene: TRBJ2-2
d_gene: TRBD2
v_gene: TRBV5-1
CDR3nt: TGCGCCAGCAGCTTGGAACTTAGCGGGAGGGCCCGCACCGGGGAGCTGTTTTTT
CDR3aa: CASSLELSGRARTGELFF

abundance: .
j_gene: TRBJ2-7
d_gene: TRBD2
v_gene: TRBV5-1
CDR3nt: TGCGCCAGCAGGGGACTAGCGGGAGTTTCCGCTTACGAGCAGTACTTC
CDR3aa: CASRGLAGVSAYEQYF

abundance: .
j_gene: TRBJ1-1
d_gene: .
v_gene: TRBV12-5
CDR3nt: TGTGCTAGTGGTTTGGTACGTGACGGGGAGGTAATAGGCACTGAAGCTTTCTTT
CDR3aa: CASGLVRDGEVIGTEAFF

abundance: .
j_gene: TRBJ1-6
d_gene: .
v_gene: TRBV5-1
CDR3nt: TGCGCCAGCAGCTTGCAGGGGATGGGCTATAATTCACCCCTCCACTTT
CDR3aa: CASSLQGMGYNSPLHF

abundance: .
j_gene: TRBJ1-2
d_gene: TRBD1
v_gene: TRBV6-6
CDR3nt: TGTGCCAGCAGTTGGGGGACAGCATATGGCTACACCTTC
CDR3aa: CASSWGTAYGYTF

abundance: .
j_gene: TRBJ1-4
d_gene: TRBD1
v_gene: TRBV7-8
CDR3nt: TGTGCCAGCAGCCAAGACAGGGGAAATGAAAAACTGTTTTTT
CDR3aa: CASSQDRGNEKLFF

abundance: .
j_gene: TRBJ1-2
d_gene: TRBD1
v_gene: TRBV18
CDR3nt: TGTGCCAGCTCACCGGCGACAGGGGGCGCTTATGGCTACACCTTC
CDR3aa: CASSPATGGAYGYTF

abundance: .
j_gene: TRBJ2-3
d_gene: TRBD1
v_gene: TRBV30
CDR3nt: TGTGCCTGGAAACAGGGGTTTAACCCAGATACGCAGTATTTT
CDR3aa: CAWKQGFNPDTQYF

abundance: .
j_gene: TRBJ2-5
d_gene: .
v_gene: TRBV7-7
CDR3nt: TGTGCCAGCAGCTTAGTAGGGCTAGAGACCCAGTACTTC
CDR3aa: CASSLVGLETQYF

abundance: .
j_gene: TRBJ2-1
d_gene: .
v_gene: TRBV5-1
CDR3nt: TGCGCCAGCAGCTCGGACAACTACAATGAGCAGTTCTTC
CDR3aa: CASSSDNYNEQFF

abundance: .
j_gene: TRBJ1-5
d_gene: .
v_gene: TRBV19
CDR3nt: TGTGCCAGTAGTATAGTTTGGGGTCTTGGTCAGCCCCAGCATTTT
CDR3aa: CASSIVWGLGQPQHF

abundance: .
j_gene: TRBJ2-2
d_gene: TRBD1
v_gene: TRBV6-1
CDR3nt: TGTGCCGGACAACGGACAGGGAGCAACACCGGGGAGCTGTTTTTT
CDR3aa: CAGQRTGSNTGELFF

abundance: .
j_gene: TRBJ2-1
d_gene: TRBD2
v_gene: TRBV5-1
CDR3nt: TGCGCCAGCAGCTTAGGTCTAGCGGGCCTCTCCTACAATGAGCAGTTCTTC
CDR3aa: CASSLGLAGLSYNEQFF

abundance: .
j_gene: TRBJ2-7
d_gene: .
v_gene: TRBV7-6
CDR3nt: TGTGCCAGCAGCTTCTCCAGGGGAGACGAGCAGTACTTC
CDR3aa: CASSFSRGDEQYF

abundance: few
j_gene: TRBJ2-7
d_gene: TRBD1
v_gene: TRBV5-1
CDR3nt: TGCGCCAGCAGCCCTTCGGTCACAGGGGGCACCTACGAGCAGTACTTC
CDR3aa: CASSPSVTGGTYEQYF

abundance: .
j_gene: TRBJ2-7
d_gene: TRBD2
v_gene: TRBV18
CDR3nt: TGTGCCAGCTCACCCGGACTAGCGTTCGACGAGCAGTACTTC
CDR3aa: CASSPGLAFDEQYF

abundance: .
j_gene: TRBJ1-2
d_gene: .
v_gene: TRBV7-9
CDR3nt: TGTGCCAGCAGTGAAGGGGGAAAGAAGGCTAACTATGGCTACACCTTC
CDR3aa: CASSEGGKKANYGYTF

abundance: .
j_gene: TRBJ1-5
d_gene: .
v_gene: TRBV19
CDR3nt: TGTGCCAGTAGTATAGGCGCTCAGCCCCAGCATTTT
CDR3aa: CASSIGAQPQHF

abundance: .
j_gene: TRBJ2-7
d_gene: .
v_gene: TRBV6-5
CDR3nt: TGTGCCAGCAGAGAGAACTCCTACGAGCAGTACTTC
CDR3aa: CASRENSYEQYF

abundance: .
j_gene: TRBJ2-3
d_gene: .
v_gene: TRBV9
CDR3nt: TGTGCCAGCAGCGTAGGCCGAACTACCACAGATACGCAGTATTTT
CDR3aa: CASSVGRTTTDTQYF

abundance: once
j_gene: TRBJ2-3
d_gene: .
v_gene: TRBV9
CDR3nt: TGTGCCAGCAGCCCCTCCGGAGATACGCAGTATTTT
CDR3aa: CASSPSGDTQYF

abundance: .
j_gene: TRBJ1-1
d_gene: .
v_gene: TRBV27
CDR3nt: TGTGCCAGCAGTATTACAGGGAAAACTGAAGCTTTCTTT
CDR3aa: CASSITGKTEAFF

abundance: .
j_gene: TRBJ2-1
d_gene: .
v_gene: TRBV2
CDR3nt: TGTGCCAGCAGTCCAGATGTTGAGCAGTTCTTC
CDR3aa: CASSPDVEQFF

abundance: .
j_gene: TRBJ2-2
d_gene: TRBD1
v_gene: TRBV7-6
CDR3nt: TGTGCCAGCAGCCCCCGGACAGGGGGCACCGGGGAGCTGTTTTTT
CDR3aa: CASSPRTGGTGELFF

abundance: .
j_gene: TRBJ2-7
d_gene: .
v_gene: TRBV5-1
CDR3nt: TGCGCCAGCAGCTTGGCCGGGACGGACGCCTACGAGCAGTACTTC
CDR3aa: CASSLAGTDAYEQYF

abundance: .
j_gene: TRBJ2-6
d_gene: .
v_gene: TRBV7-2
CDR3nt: TGTGCCAGCAGCCAAAAAACAGGGACCGGGGCCAACGTCCTGACTTTC
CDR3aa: CASSQKTGTGANVLTF

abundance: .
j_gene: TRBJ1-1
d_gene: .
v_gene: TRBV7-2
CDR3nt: TGTGCCAGCAGCTTTAACCCCAGGGCCCCTCCGAACACTGAAGCTTTCTTT
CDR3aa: CASSFNPRAPPNTEAFF

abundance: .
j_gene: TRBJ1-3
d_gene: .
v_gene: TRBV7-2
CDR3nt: TGTGCCAGCAGCTTAATGGGGGGATTAGGAAACACCATATATTTT
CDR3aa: CASSLMGGLGNTIYF

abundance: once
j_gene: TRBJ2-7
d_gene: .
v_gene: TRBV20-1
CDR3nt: TGCAGTGCTAGAGAAGGCTACGAGCAGTACTTC
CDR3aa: CSAREGYEQYF

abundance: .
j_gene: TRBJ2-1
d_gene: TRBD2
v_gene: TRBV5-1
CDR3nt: TGCGCCAGCAGTGCGGGGGGGTACAATGAGCAGTTCTTC
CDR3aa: CASSAGGYNEQFF